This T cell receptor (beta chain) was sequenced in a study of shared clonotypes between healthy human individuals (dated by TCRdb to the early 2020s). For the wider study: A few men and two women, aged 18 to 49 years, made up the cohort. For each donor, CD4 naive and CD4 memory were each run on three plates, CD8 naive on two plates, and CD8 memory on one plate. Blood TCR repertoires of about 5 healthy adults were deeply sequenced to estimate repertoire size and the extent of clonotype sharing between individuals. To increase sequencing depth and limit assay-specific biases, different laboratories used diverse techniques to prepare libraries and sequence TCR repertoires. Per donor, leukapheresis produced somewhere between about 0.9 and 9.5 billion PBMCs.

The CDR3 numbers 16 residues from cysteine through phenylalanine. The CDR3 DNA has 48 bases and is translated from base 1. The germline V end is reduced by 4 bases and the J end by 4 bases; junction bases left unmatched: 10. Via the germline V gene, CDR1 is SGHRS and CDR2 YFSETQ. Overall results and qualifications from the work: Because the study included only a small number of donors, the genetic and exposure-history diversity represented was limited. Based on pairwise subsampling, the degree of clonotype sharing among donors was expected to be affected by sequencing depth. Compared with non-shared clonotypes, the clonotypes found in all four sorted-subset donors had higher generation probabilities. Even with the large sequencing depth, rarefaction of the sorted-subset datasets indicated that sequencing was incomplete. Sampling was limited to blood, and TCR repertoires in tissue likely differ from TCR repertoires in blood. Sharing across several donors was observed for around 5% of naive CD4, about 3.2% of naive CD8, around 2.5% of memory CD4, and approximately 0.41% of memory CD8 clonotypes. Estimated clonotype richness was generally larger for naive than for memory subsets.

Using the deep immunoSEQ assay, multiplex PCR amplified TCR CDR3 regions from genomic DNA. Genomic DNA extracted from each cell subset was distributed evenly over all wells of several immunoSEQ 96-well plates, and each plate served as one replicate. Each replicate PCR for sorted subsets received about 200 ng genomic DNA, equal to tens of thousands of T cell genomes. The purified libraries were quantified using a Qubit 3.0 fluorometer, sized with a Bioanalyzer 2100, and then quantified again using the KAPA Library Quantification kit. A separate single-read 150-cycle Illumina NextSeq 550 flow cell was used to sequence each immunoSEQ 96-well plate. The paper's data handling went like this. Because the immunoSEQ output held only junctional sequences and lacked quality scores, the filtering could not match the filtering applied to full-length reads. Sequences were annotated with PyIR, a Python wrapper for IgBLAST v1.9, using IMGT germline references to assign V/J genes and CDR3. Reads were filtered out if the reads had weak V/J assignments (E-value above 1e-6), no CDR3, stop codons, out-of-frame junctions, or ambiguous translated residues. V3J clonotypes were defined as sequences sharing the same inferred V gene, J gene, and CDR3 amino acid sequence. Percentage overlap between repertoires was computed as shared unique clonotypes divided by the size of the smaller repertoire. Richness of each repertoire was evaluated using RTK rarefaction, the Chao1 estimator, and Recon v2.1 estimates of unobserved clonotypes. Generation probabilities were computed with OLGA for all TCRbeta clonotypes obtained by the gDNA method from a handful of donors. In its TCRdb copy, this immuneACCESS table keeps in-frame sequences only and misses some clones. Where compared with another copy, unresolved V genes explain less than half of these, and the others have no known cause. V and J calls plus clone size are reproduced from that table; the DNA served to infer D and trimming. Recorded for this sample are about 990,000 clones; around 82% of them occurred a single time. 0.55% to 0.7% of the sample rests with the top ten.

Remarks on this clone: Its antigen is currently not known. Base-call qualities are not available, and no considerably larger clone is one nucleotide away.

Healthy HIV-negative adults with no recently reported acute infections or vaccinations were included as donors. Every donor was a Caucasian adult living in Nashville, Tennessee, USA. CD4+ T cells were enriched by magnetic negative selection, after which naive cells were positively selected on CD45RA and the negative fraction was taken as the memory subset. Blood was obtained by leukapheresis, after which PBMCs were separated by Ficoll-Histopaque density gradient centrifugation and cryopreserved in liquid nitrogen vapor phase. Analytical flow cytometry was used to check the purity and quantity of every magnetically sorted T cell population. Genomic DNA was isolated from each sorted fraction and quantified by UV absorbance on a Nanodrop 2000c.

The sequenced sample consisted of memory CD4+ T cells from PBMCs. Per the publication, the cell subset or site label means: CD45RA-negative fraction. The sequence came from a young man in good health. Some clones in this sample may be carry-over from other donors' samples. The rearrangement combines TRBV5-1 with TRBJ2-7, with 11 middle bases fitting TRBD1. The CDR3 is CASSGHGTGGGYEQYF. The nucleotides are TGCGCCAGCAGCGGCCACGGGACAGGGGGTGGGTACGAGCAGTACTTC.